Detailed here is one T cell receptor beta chain. This clonotype has a handful of counts. The antigen it binds to is not known. Qualities for individual bases were not recorded, and no much larger clone is one base off. Only healthy Caucasian donors were included. Three pairs of female monozygotic twins, all aged about 18 to 30 years, made up the twin cohort. The RNA used for TCR libraries was isolated from peripheral blood mononuclear cells. Libraries were built with 5' RACE. Sequencing used an Illumina HiSeq 2000. A universal primer binding site was introduced by template switching, and a unique molecular identifier was present in the final cDNA, enabling accurate counting of TCR cDNA molecules. First-strand cDNA for TCR alpha and beta chains was synthesized from specific primers in the conserved constant-segment region. Each cDNA library was double barcoded, with a SMART-Mk sample barcode plus Illumina barcodes, to control for contamination. TruSeq adapter sequences and Illumina sample barcodes were added in two successive PCR steps. Sequencing of the TCR alpha and beta cDNA libraries was done on the Illumina HiSeq platform using custom primers. From the authors' description of their analysis: MiGEC processed the raw reads to extract unique molecular identifiers, while MiXCR was used to determine the CDR3 positions. Recombination models were inferred per individual with the repgenHMM and IGoR tools using an EM algorithm. The tcR package in R was used for shared clonotype analysis, with sharing normalized by the product of cloneset sizes. To study raw recombination without the effects of thymic and clonal selection, out-of-frame nonproductive sequences were analyzed. Using fastp trimming at Q25 and MiXCR clonotype assembly, TCRdb reanalyzed the public sequencing data and kept in-frame beta chains. Every entry covers one CDR3 protein and lists the most common genes and DNA from its rows. TCRdb's processing, not the authors' own work, is the source of the V and J calls. Recorded for this sample are some 590,000 distinct CDR3 sequences; 9.6% of them occurred a single time. Of the sample, 2.5% to 3.5% is held by the ten largest clones.

Including the terminal cysteine and phenylalanine, the CDR3 comprises 13 residues. The read is trimmed to its CDR3 DNA, 39 bases read in frame from base 1. The germline V gene encodes CDR1 SGHRS and CDR2 YFSETQ. V is pared back by 5 bases and J by 3 bases, with 10 bases lying between the germline termini. This specimen comes from a study of identical twins (dated by TCRdb to 2015 to 2016). As for the study more broadly: To test whether fetal clonotypes persist, this study deep-sequenced TCR alpha and beta repertoires from monozygotic twins, from unrelated adults of various ages, and from cord blood. To rule out contamination, replicate twin experiments were performed at different times with different library preparation protocols.

Beyond this particular receptor, the publication reports: Zero-insertion analyses could be partly confounded by invariant T cells such as MAIT and iNKT, although diverse VJ usage argued against such confounding for most clonotypes. Compared with coincidental sharing between unrelated individuals, an excess of low generation-probability sequences was observed among out-of-frame TCR alpha sequences shared between twins. Out-of-frame TCR alpha sharing in monozygotic twins was systematically underestimated by recombination models, whereas sharing between unrelated individuals was in agreement with the recombination models. Fewer insertions were carried by abundant cord blood beta clonotypes, a similar but weaker trend appeared in young adult naive repertoires, and no such trend appeared in memory repertoires. In beta out-of-frame sequences, excess twin sharing was weaker, because having fewer shared sequences lowered the signal-to-noise ratio. Because the same donors could not be followed over many years, the conclusions relied on cross-sectional statistical analysis.

These data were likewise used in another study, on yellow fever vaccine responses in identical twins. That second publication adds: According to the authors, in identical twins the way T cells responded to vaccination appeared partly convergent and partly personalized. The study precisely tracked vaccine-responding T cell clones in identical twins.

The sequence was obtained from a woman in her late teens or twenties in good health. The sequenced sample consisted of PBMCs. Rearrangement joined TRBV5-1 to TRBJ2-3, with an unclear D gene assignment. This receptor has the CDR3 CASRVASTDTQYF. The DNA sequence is TGCGCCAGCAGGGTGGCCAGTACAGATACGCAGTATTTT.